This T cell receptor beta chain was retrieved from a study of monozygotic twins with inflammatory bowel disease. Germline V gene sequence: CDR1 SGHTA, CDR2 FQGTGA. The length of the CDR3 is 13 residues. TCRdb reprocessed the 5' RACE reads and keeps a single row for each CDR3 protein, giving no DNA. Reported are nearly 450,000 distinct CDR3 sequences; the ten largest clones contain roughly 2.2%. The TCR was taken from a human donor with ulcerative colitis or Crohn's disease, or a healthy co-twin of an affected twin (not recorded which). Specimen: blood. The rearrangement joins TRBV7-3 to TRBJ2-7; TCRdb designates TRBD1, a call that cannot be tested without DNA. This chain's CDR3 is CASSSDRGLEQYF.